One sample yielded the 5 T cell receptor beta chains listed below, sequenced in a study of blood T cell repertoires in COVID-19. This table comes from immunoSEQ multiplex PCR, and its TCRdb copy is limited to in-frame clones, with some not included. The table includes 80,000 or so clones, about four fifths detected once. Sequences were obtained from peripheral blood. All receptors derive from a human donor in a cohort sampled during active COVID-19.

The V gene is TRBV7-3, the J gene TRBJ2-3, with TRBD1 identical over 10 bases. The CDR3 has 16 amino acids. Germline loops: CDR1 SGHTA, CDR2 FQGTGA. V shed 5 bases, J shed 3 bases, and the junction held 8 bases outside the gene matches. CDR3 sequence (DNA): TGTGCCAGCAGCCCATTGGGGACAGGGGTGACAGATACGCAGTATTTT. Protein product: CASSPLGTGVTDTQYF.

In this sample, this clone turned up once. V usage is TRBV5-5 and J usage is TRBJ2-7, with D maybe TRBD1 (5 bases). Germline assignment: CDR1 SGHKS and CDR2 YYEKEE (reference sequence). Trimming took 0 bases from V and 4 from J, leaving 11 bases between them. This CDR3 has 14 residues. CDR3 sequence (DNA): TGTGCCAGCAGCTTGGCAGGGTCTGGTTACGAGCAGTACTTC. It encodes CASSLAGSGYEQYF.

The rearrangement uses TRBV2 and TRBJ2-1; D perhaps matches TRBD2 (6 bases). CDR3 length: 10 amino acids. CDR1 is SNHLY and CDR2 is FYNNEI in the germline V gene. The V and J ends lost 8 bases and 7 bases respectively, with 6 bases between them. The CDR3 DNA sequence: TGTGCCAGCGGGGGGAATGAGCAGTTCTTC. Its translation is CASGGNEQFF.

V is TRBV19 and J is TRBJ2-6; TRBD2 might be the D (5 bases). The CDR3 is 14 amino acids. The ends were cut back, 4 bases at V and 8 bases at J, with 12 bases in the middle. Per germline, CDR1 LNHDA and CDR2 SQIVND (reference sequence). CDR3 amino acids: CASSSGLGSNVLTF. The CDR3 nucleotides read TGTGCCAGTAGTAGCGGACTGGGGTCCAACGTCCTGACTTTC.

The chain couples TRBV2 to TRBJ2-1; D remains ambiguous. The CDR3 has 15 amino acids. Germline loops: CDR1 SNHLY, CDR2 FYNNEI. Deletions cut 6 bases from V and 0 bases from J, with 12 bases between. This CDR3 reads CASSLTRVSYNEQFF. CDR3 DNA sequence: TGTGCCAGCAGCCTCACACGGGTCTCCTACAATGAGCAGTTCTTC.